The clone carrying this T cell receptor (beta chain) was counted at least ten times. Its cognate antigen is unknown. This sample was included in a study of T-cell reconstitution after alpha-beta-depleted transplantation in children. Unique molecular identifiers were used in preparing the TCRbeta library. TCRdb used MiXCR to reprocess the PCR reads, holding one entry per CDR3 protein. This table has fewer than 750,000 distinct CDR3 sequences, over 25% appearing once. From germline, CDR1 is KGHDR and CDR2 SFDVKD. The CDR3 contains 16 residues. The junction had 3 bases not matched to a gene; V was cut back by 3 bases and J by 3 bases. Study-wide points: Several hundred expanded graft clones reportedly supplied alpha-beta T cells about two months after transplant. Among T cells one year after transplant, newly produced cells accounted for most counts and diversity. Surviving recipient T cells and thymic progenitors underlay high day-60 TCRbeta diversity in some patients.

The chain uses TRBV24-1 and TRBJ2-1; 11 bases match TRBD2. The clonotype was recovered from a boy younger than two with Wiskott-Aldrich syndrome, due to receive a stem cell transplant. Here the sequenced sample was PBMCs, taken before TCRalphabeta/CD19-depleted stem cell transplant. DNA of the CDR3: TGTGCCACCAGTGATCCCGGGACTAGCGGCTACAATGAGCAGTTCTTC. The encoded protein is CATSDPGTSGYNEQFF.